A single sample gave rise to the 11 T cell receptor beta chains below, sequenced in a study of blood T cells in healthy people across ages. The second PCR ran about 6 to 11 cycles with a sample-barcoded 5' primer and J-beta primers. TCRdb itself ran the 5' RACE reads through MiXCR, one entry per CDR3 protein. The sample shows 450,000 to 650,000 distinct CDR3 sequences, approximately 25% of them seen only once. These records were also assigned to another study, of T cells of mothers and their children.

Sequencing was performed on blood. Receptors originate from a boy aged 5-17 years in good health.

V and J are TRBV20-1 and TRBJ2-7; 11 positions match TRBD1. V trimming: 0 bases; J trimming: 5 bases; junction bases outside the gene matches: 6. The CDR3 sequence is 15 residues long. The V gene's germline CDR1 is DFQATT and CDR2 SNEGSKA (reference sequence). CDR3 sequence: CSARDKDRGRNEQYF. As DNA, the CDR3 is TGCAGTGCTAGAGATAAGGACAGGGGGCGGAACGAGCAGTACTTC.

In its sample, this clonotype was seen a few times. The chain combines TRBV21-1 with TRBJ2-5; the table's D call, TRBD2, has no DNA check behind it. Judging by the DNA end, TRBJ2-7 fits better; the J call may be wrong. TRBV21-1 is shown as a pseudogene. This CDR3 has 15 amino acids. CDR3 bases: TGTGCCAGCAGCAAAGCGGAGAGGGCGGTCCACGAGCAGTACTTC. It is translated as CASSKAERAVHEQYF.

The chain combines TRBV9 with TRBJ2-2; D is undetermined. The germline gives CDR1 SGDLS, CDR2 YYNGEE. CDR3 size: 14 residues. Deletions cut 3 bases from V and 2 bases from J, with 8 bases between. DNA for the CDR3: TGTGCCAGCAGCGCCTGCGAAAACACCGGGGAGCTGTTTTTT. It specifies CASSACENTGELFF.

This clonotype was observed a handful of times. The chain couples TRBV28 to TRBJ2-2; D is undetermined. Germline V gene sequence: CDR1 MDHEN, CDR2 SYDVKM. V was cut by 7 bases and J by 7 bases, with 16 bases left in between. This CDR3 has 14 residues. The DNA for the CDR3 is TGTGCCAGCACCATGAGGCCCCTAGACGGGGAGCTGTTTTTT. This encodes CASTMRPLDGELFF. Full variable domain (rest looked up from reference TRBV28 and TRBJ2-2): DVKVTQSSRYLVKRTGEKVFLECVQDMDHENMFWYRQDPGLGLRLIYFSYDVKMKEKGDIPEGYSVSREKKERFSLILESASTNQTSMYLCASTMRPLDGELFFGEGSRLTVL.

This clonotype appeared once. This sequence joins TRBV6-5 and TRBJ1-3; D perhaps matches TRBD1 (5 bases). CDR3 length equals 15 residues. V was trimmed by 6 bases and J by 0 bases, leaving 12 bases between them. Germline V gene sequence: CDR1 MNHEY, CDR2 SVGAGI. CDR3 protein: CASSRGGDSGNTIYF. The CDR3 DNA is TGTGCCAGCAGCCGCGGAGGGGACTCTGGAAACACCATATATTTT.

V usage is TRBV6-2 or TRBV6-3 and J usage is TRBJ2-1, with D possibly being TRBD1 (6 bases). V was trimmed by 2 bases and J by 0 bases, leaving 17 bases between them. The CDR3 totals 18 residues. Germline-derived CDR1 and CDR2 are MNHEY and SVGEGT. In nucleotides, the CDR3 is TGTGCCAGCAGTTACCCCTTCAACCCCAGGGGCTCCTACAATGAGCAGTTCTTC. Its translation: CASSYPFNPRGSYNEQFF.

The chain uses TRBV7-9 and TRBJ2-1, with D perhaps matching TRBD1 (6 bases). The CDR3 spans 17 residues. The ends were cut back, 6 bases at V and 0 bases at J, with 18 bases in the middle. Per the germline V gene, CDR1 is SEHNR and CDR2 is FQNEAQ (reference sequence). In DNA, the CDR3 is TGTGCCAGCAGTTCGCTTCGGGGACACCGCTCCTACAATGAGCAGTTCTTC. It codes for CASSSLRGHRSYNEQFF.

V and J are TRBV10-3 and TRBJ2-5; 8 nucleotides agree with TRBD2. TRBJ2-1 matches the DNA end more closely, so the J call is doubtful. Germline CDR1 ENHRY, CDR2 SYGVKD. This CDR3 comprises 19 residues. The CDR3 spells CAISVSGGFSGTHHNEQFF. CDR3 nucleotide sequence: TGTGCCATCAGCGTCAGTGGGGGATTTAGCGGGACCCATCACAATGAGCAGTTCTTC.

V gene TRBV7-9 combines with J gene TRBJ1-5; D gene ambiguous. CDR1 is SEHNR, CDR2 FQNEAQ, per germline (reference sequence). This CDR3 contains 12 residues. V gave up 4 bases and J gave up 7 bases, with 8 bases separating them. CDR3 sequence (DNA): TGTGCCAGCAGCTACGCCGGGCAGCCCCAGCATTTT. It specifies CASSYAGQPQHF.

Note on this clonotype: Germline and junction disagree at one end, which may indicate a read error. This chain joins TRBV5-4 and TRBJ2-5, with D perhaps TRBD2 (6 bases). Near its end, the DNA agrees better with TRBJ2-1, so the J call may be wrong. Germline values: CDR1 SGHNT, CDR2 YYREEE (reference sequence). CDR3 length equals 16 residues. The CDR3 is CACSATGTHPLNEQFF. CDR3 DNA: TGTGCCTGCAGCGCCACCGGGACTCACCCTTTAAATGAGCAGTTCTTC.

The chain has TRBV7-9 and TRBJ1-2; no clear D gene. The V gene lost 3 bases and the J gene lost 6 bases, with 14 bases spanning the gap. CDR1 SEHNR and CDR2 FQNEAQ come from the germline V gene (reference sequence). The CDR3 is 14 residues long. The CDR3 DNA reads TGTGCCAGCAGCTTCACCGGGCCTAGGGATGGCTACACCTTC. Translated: CASSFTGPRDGYTF.